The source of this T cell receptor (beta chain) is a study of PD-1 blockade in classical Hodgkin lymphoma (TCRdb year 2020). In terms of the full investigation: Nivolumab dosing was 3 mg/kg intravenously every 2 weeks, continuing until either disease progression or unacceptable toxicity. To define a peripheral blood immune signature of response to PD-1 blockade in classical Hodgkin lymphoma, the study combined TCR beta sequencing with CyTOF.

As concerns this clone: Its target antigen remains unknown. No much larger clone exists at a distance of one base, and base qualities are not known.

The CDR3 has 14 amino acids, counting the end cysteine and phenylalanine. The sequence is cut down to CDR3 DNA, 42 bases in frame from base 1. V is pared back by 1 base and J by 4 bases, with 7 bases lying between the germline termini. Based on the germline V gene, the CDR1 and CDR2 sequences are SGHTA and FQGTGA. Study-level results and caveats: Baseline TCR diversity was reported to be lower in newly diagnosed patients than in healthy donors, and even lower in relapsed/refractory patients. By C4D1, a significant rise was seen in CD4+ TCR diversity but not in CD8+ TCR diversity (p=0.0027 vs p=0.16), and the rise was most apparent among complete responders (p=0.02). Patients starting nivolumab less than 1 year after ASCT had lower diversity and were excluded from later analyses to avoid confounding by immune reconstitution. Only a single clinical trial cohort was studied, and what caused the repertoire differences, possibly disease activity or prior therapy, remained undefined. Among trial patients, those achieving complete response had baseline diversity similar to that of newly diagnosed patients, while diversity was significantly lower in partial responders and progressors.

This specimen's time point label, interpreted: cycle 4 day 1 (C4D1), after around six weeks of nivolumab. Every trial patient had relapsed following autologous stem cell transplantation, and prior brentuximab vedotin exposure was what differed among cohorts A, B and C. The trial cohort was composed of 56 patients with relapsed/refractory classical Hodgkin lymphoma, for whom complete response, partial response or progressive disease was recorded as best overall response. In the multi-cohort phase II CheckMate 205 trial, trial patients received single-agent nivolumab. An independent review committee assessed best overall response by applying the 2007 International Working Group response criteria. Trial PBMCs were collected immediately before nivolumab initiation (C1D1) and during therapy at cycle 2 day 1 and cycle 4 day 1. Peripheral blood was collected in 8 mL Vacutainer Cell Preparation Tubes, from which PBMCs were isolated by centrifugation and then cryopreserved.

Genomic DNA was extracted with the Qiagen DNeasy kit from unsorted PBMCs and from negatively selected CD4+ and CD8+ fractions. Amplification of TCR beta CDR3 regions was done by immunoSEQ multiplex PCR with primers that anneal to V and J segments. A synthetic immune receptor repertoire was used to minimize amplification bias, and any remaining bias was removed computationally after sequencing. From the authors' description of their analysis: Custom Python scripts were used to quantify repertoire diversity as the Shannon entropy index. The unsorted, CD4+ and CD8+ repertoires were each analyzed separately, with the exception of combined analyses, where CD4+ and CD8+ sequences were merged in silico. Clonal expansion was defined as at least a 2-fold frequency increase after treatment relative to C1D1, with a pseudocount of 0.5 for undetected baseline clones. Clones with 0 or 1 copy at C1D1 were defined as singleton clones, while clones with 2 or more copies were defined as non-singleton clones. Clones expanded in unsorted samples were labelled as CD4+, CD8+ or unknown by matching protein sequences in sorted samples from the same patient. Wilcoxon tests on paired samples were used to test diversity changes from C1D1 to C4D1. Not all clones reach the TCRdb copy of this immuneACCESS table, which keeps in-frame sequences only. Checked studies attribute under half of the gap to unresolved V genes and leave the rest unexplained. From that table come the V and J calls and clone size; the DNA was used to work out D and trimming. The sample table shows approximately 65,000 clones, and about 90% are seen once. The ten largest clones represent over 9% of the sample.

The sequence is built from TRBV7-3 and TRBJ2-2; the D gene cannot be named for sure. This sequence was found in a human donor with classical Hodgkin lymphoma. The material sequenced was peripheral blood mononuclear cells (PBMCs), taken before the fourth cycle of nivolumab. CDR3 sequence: CASSLSKGTGELFF. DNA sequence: TGTGCCAGCAGCTTAAGCAAGGGCACCGGGGAGCTGTTTTTT.